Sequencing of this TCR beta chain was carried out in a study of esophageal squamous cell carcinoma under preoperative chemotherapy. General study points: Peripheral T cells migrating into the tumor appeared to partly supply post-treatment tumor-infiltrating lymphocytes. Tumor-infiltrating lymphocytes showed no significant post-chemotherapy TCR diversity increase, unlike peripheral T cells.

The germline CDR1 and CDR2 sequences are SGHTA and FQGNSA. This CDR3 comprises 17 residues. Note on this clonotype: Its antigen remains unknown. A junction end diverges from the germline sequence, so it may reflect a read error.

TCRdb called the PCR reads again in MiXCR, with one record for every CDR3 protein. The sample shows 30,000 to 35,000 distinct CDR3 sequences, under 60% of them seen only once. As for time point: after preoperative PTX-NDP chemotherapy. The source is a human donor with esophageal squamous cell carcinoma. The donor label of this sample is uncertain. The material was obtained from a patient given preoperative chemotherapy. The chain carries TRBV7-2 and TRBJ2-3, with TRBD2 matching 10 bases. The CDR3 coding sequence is TGTGCCAGCAGCTTGGCCCCTAGCGGGGGTCTCCCAGAGACGCAGTATTTC. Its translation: CASSLAPSGGLPETQYF.